Each of the 4 T cell receptor beta chains below was sequenced from the same sample in a study of cytomegalovirus exposure and HLA in healthy donors. 13 Jbeta primers and 60 Vbeta primers were used for the PCR. Sequenced by immunoSEQ multiplex PCR; TCRdb stores in-frame clones only, minus some. The repertoire has about 190,000 clones, roughly 74% of them found once; the top ten carry 1.5% to 2%. The sequencing input was PBMCs. The receptors were gathered from a woman aged 25 to 39 in good health and CMV-seronegative.

This chain uses TRBV10-3 with TRBJ2-3; weak D call: TRBD1 (5 bases). The germline gives CDR1 ENHRY, CDR2 SYGVKD. V lost 1 base and J lost 0, with 11 bases in between. CDR3 size: 16 residues. The CDR3 region is CAISELRQKSTDTQYF. Written as DNA, the CDR3 is TGTGCCATCAGTGAGTTGAGACAGAAAAGCACAGATACGCAGTATTTT.

V usage is TRBV7-6 and J usage is TRBJ1-6; no definite D call. V lost 0 bases and J 6 bases, leaving 12 bases between the germline ends. Germline V gene data show CDR1 as SGHVS and CDR2 as FNYEAQ. The CDR3 has 16 residues. The CDR3 reads CASSLAGGQTNSPLHF. The CDR3 DNA reads TGTGCCAGCAGCTTAGCCGGTGGGCAGACTAATTCACCCCTCCACTTT.

This chain joins TRBV19 and TRBJ2-2; 7 nucleotides line up with TRBD1. CDR1 is LNHDA, CDR2 SQIVND, per germline (reference sequence). The CDR3 is made up of 15 amino acids. The junction had 13 bases not matched to a gene; V was cut back by 9 bases and J by 6 bases. The CDR3 region is CASKRDSPAAGELFF. In DNA, the CDR3 is TGTGCCAGCAAGAGGGACAGCCCCGCGGCCGGGGAGCTGTTTTTT.

This clone was seen a few times. The chain carries TRBV7-2 and TRBJ2-5; D is possibly TRBD2 (6 bases). Trimming took 5 bases from V and 2 from J, leaving 24 bases between them. Germline V gives CDR1 SGHTA, CDR2 FQGNSA. This CDR3 has 18 amino acids. For the CDR3, the DNA is TGTGCCAGCAGCCGGAGGCGAGATACCTGGGGAGGACAAGAGACCCAGTACTTC. It specifies CASSRRRDTWGGQETQYF.